These T cell receptor beta chains were read from a single sample in a study of blood T cell repertoires in COVID-19. The data were produced by immunoSEQ multiplex PCR, yet TCRdb's version contains in-frame clones alone and is incomplete. This table holds about 270,000 clones, 81% found once. Sequencing was done on a sample of peripheral blood. The source is a woman in her fifties or sixties with active or convalescent COVID-19. Each CDR3 is given without its conserved first and last residue.

j_call: TRBJ1-6; v_call: TRBV7-9; cdr3_length: 12; cdr3_aa: ASSLGGGNSPLH
j_call: TRBJ1-1; v_call: TRBV5-1; cdr3_length: 11; cdr3_aa: ASSFGTVTEAF
j_call: TRBJ1-6; v_call: TRBV5-6; cdr3_length: 11; cdr3_aa: ASSLASNSPLH
j_call: TRBJ2-5; v_call: TRBV5-4; cdr3_length: 13; cdr3_aa: ASSLASGAQETQY
j_call: TRBJ1-1; v_call: TRBV3-1/TRBV3-2; cdr3_length: 11; cdr3_aa: ASSPTGVTEAF
j_call: TRBJ2-7; v_call: TRBV19; cdr3_length: 12; cdr3_aa: ASSISQGPYEQY
j_call: TRBJ2-2; v_call: TRBV19; cdr3_length: 11; cdr3_aa: ASSIERTGELF
j_call: TRBJ1-1; v_call: TRBV18; cdr3_length: 12; cdr3_aa: ASSGASRDTEAF
j_call: TRBJ1-3; v_call: TRBV3-1/TRBV3-2; cdr3_length: 17; cdr3_aa: ASSQLTGSPTSSGNTIY
j_call: TRBJ2-2; v_call: TRBV24-1; cdr3_length: 11; cdr3_aa: ATKGGNTGELF
j_call: TRBJ1-1; v_call: TRBV29-1; cdr3_length: 14; cdr3_aa: SVVRVLTVMNTEAF
j_call: TRBJ2-2; v_call: TRBV5-1; cdr3_length: 14; cdr3_aa: ASSIKTSGNTGELF
j_call: TRBJ2-3; v_call: TRBV9; cdr3_length: 15; cdr3_aa: ASSYPEAALSTDTQY
j_call: TRBJ1-2; v_call: TRBV5-6; cdr3_length: 12; cdr3_aa: ASSLVGGNYGYT
j_call: TRBJ2-5; v_call: TRBV20-1; cdr3_length: 13; cdr3_aa: SASYAGESGETQY
j_call: TRBJ1-2; v_call: TRBV6-5; cdr3_length: 12; cdr3_aa: ASSYSRTDGGYT
j_call: TRBJ2-5; v_call: TRBV6-2/TRBV6-3; cdr3_length: 14; cdr3_aa: ASSDWGTEVTETQY
j_call: TRBJ1-4; v_call: TRBV6-1; cdr3_length: 13; cdr3_aa: ASSDGHSRNEKLF
j_call: TRBJ1-4; v_call: TRBV9; cdr3_length: 12; cdr3_aa: ASSAGQGYEKLF
j_call: TRBJ2-7; v_call: TRBV18; cdr3_length: 11; cdr3_aa: ASSPGGDYEQY
j_call: TRBJ1-2; v_call: TRBV4-2; cdr3_length: 13; cdr3_aa: ASSPGQGAYYGYT
j_call: TRBJ1-3; v_call: TRBV10-3; cdr3_length: 10; cdr3_aa: AISSSGNTIY
j_call: TRBJ1-2; v_call: TRBV11-1; cdr3_length: 13; cdr3_aa: ASSPRARGANGYT
j_call: TRBJ1-4; v_call: TRBV18; cdr3_length: 12; cdr3_aa: ASSPAAINEKLF
j_call: TRBJ1-5; v_call: TRBV20-1; cdr3_length: 12; cdr3_aa: SASRRGLNQPQH
j_call: TRBJ2-5; v_call: TRBV5-6; cdr3_length: 9; cdr3_aa: ASSREETQY
j_call: TRBJ2-3; v_call: TRBV5-1; cdr3_length: 13; cdr3_aa: ASSLGQGGTDTQY
j_call: TRBJ2-5; v_call: TRBV10-3; cdr3_length: 10; cdr3_aa: AIATSVETQY
j_call: TRBJ1-2; v_call: TRBV7-9; cdr3_length: 14; cdr3_aa: ASSLGMGGPKGSDT
j_call: TRBJ1-5; v_call: TRBV28; cdr3_length: 13; cdr3_aa: ASSPQGIYNQPQH
j_call: TRBJ1-2; v_call: TRBV18; cdr3_length: 11; cdr3_aa: ASSPARGNGYT
j_call: TRBJ2-1; v_call: TRBV11-2; cdr3_length: 13; cdr3_aa: ASTKGRGPYNEQF
j_call: TRBJ2-1; v_call: TRBV4-3; cdr3_length: 11; cdr3_aa: ASSQYRVDEQF